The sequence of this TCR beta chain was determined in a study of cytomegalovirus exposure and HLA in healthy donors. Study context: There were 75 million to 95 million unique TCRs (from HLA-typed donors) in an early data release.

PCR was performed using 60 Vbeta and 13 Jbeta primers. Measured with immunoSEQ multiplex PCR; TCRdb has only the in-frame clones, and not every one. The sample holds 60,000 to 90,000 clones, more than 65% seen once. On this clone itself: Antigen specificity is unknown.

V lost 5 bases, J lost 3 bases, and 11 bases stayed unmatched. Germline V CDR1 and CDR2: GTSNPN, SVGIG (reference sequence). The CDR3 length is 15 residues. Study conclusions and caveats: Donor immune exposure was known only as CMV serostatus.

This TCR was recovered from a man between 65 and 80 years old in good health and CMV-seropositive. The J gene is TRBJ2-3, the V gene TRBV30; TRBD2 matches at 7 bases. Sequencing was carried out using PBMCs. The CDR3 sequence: CAWGRPGGRTDTQYF. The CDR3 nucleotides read TGTGCCTGGGGTCGCCCGGGGGGTCGGACAGATACGCAGTATTTT.